Below are 21 T cell receptor beta chains sequenced from a single sample in a study of CD8+ T cells in alopecia areata. Following RNA extraction, reverse transcription yielded cDNA that acted as the sequencing template. Here immunoSEQ multiplex PCR was the method, and the copy in TCRdb shows in-frame clones only, minus some. The data show 110,000 to 150,000 clones, 40% to 65% seen once. The source material was CD4+ T cells sorted from blood, sampled at week 0. The receptor set was obtained from a human donor with alopecia areata.

This clone was counted between two and nine times. V usage is TRBV29-1 and J usage is TRBJ2-5; D uncertain. CDR3 length equals 12 residues. The V and J ends lost 7 bases and 5 bases respectively, with 14 bases between them. Germline V gene data show CDR1 as SQVTM and CDR2 as ANQGSEA. CDR3 protein: CSGDGSWETQYF. The CDR3 DNA follows: TGCAGCGGGGATGGGTCCTGGGAGACCCAGTACTTC.

The chain recombines TRBV7-9 with TRBJ1-1; D unresolved. Trimming left V 2 bases short and J 6 bases short, with 7 bases between. Germline V gene lookup returns CDR1 SEHNR and CDR2 FQNEAQ (reference sequence). The CDR3 spans 12 residues. As DNA, the CDR3 is TGTGCCAGCAGCTTACAAGGTCCTGAAGCTTTCTTT. Protein sequence: CASSLQGPEAFF.

V is TRBV2 and J is TRBJ2-7; D possibly matches TRBD1 or TRBD2 (5 bases each). This CDR3 spans 14 amino acids. V was shortened by 7 bases and J by 1 base, with 14 bases between the two germline ends. Looked up from germline, CDR1 is SNHLY and CDR2 is FYNNEI. The CDR3 loop is CASTPGPSSYEQYF. For the CDR3, the DNA is TGTGCCAGCACCCCGGGGCCGAGTTCCTACGAGCAGTACTTC.

The CDR3 coding sequence is TGTGCCAGCAGCTTAATTCCGGGGGTCCGGGAGACCCAGTACTTC. Amino acid sequence: CASSLIPGVRETQYF. The chain recombines TRBV11-2 with TRBJ2-5; the D gene is possibly TRBD2 (6 bases). The CDR3 totals 15 residues. In germline, CDR1 is SGHAT, CDR2 FQNNGV. Deletions cut 2 bases from V and 5 bases from J, with 15 bases between.

The chain is built from TRBV10-2 and TRBJ2-1, with 11 bases aligning to TRBD2. V lost 7 bases to trimming and J lost 9 bases; unmatched junction nucleotides: 5. CDR1 WSHSY and CDR2 SAAADI come from the germline V gene. The CDR3 consists of 13 residues. The DNA of the CDR3 is TGCGCCAGCATGAGTAGCGGGAGGGGTGAGCAGTTCTTC. Protein sequence: CASMSSGRGEQFF.

This chain joins TRBV5-1 and TRBJ2-5; the D is unclear. This CDR3 has 12 residues. The germline V gene encodes CDR1 SGHRS and CDR2 YFSETQ. V was cut by 4 bases and J by 0 bases, with 4 bases left in between. The DNA for the CDR3 is TGCGCCAGCAGCGCCGACCAAGAGACCCAGTACTTC. The encoded protein is CASSADQETQYF.

The count of this clone is one. This chain connects TRBV20-1 to TRBJ1-1; weak D call: TRBD1 (5 bases). Trimming took off 8 bases at V and 3 bases at J, with 10 bases between the two ends. The length of the CDR3 is 11 residues. Per the germline V gene, CDR1 is DFQATT and CDR2 is SNEGSKA (reference sequence). The DNA of the CDR3 is TGCAGTTCATGGGGGGACACTGAAGCTTTCTTT. Its protein is CSSWGDTEAFF.

In this sample, this clone turned up a few times. The same CDR3 arises from other DNA sequences in this sample as well. The chain links TRBV9 to TRBJ2-3; D might be TRBD1 (5 bases). CDR3 length: 14 residues. CDR1 SGDLS and CDR2 YYNGEE come from the germline V gene. The germline V and J ends were trimmed by 2 bases and 2 bases, with 9 bases remaining between them. The CDR3 region has the DNA TGTGCCAGCAGCGTTGGGGCTCTCACAGATACGCAGTATTTT. Translating gives CASSVGALTDTQYF.

V is TRBV28 and J is TRBJ2-1, with 9 bases matching TRBD1. This CDR3 is 16 amino acids long. After removal of 4 bases from V and 6 bases from J, the junction contained 10 bases not matched to a gene. Germline CDR1 MDHEN, CDR2 SYDVKM. The CDR3 nucleotides read TGTGCCAGCAGTTCCCCTCGGGACAGGGTGGGCAATGAGCAGTTCTTC. It is translated as CASSSPRDRVGNEQFF.

The gene calls are TRBV14 and TRBJ1-1; a weak D match, TRBD1 (5 bases). The CDR3 runs to 15 residues. V was shortened by 4 bases and J by 4 bases, with 16 bases between the two germline ends. Germline loops: CDR1 SGHDN, CDR2 FVKESK. In DNA form, the CDR3 reads TGTGCCAGCAGCCTCGGGGGAGGGGCAGGCACTGAAGCTTTCTTT. Its translation: CASSLGGGAGTEAFF.

This clone was detected a few times. The V gene is TRBV7-2, the J gene TRBJ2-1, with D perhaps being TRBD1 or TRBD2 (6 bases each). The CDR3 has 12 residues. With 5 bases removed from V and 13 bases from J, the gap between germline ends came to 15 bases. Germline V lookup: CDR1 SGHTA, CDR2 FQGNSA. CDR3 DNA: TGTGCCAGCAGCCCCCAAGGGGGAGGTCAGTTCTTC. Translation gives CASSPQGGGQFF. Looking up the rest from reference TRBV7-2 and TRBJ2-1 gives the full variable domain: GAGVSQSPSNKVTEKGKDVELRCDPISGHTALYWYRQSLGQGLEFLIYFQGNSAPDKSGLPSDRFSAERTGGSVSTLTIQRTQQEDSAVYLCASSPQGGGQFFGPGTRLTVL.

This clone was observed a few times. The chain joins TRBV10-3 to TRBJ2-2; D is possibly TRBD1 (6 bases). V was pared by 8 bases and J by 0 bases, with 10 bases between. Germline assignment: CDR1 ENHRY and CDR2 SYGVKD. The CDR3 loop spans 14 amino acids. The chain's CDR3 is CAIQGHANTGELFF. The CDR3, as DNA: TGTGCCATCCAGGGACACGCGAACACCGGGGAGCTGTTTTTT.

This chain joins TRBV4-1 and TRBJ2-5; tentatively, D is TRBD2 (6 bases). The CDR3 runs 16 residues. Germline V gene data show CDR1 as MGHRA and CDR2 as YSYEKL. Trimming removed 0 bases from V and 6 bases from J, with 17 bases in between. CDR3 coding DNA: TGCGCCAGCAGCCAAGATGGGGGGTCAAGGGGAAAGACCCAGTACTTC. It translates to CASSQDGGSRGKTQYF.

The chain carries TRBV27 and TRBJ2-7; D is undetermined. This CDR3 is 14 amino acids long. V was trimmed by 2 bases and J by 5 bases, leaving 13 bases between them. Per germline, CDR1 MNHEY and CDR2 SMNVEV (reference sequence). CDR3 loop: CASSLVPRSDEQYF. The CDR3 bases are TGTGCCAGCAGTTTAGTTCCTAGATCTGACGAGCAGTACTTC.

In this sample, this clone turned up a few times. J is TRBJ2-1 and V is TRBV19, with 12 bases aligning to TRBD1. V lost 8 bases to trimming and J lost 9 bases; unmatched junction nucleotides: 8. This CDR3 is 14 amino acids long. The V gene's germline CDR1 is LNHDA and CDR2 SQIVND (reference sequence). CDR3 protein: CASEPGQGAGEQFF. DNA for the CDR3: TGTGCCAGTGAACCGGGACAGGGGGCTGGTGAGCAGTTCTTC.

This clone was counted only a few times. This chain connects TRBV30 to TRBJ2-7; D possibly corresponds to TRBD2 (5 bases). The V gene lost 7 bases and the J gene lost 4 bases, with 17 bases spanning the gap. CDR1 is GTSNPN, CDR2 SVGIG, per germline (reference sequence). The CDR3 has 13 amino acids. CDR3 amino acids: CASLLANKYEQYF. CDR3 nucleotides: TGTGCCTCGCTGTTAGCGAATAAGTACGAGCAGTACTTC.

This clone is a singleton in its sample. V usage is TRBV18 and J usage is TRBJ2-5; tentatively, D is TRBD2 (6 bases). CDR3 length equals 13 residues. Deletions cut 4 bases from V and 5 bases from J, with 11 bases between. CDR1 is KGHSH, CDR2 LQKENI, per germline. This chain's CDR3 is CASSRGMGETQYF. In DNA, the CDR3 is TGTGCCAGCTCACGCGGGATGGGGGAGACCCAGTACTTC.

The V and J genes are TRBV15 and TRBJ2-1; possible D gene TRBD2, 6 bases. V gave up 7 bases and J gave up 8 bases, with 15 bases separating them. The CDR3 runs 13 residues. Per the germline V gene, CDR1 is LNHNV and CDR2 is YYDKDF (reference sequence). The CDR3 reads CATTRDSSYEQFF. In nucleotides, the CDR3 is TGTGCCACCACCCGGGACTCCTCGTATGAGCAGTTCTTC.

Here the CDR3 reads CASSLTGTANQPQHF. The CDR3 coding sequence is TGTGCCAGCAGCTTAACCGGGACAGCTAATCAGCCCCAGCATTTT. J is TRBJ1-5 and V is TRBV7-2, with TRBD1 identical over 7 bases. V lost 2 bases and J lost 4; bases outside the gene matches: 5. Germline V CDR1 and CDR2: SGHTA, FQGNSA. The CDR3 is 15 residues long.

This clone was observed once. The rearrangement uses TRBV5-6 and TRBJ2-3; D not resolved. Germline CDR1 SGHDT, CDR2 YYEEEE. The CDR3 is 12 amino acids. V was cut by 2 bases and J by 8 bases, with 9 bases left in between. Here the CDR3 reads CASSFTATTQYF. The CDR3 nucleotides are TGTGCCAGCAGCTTTACCGCGACTACGCAGTATTTT.

The rearrangement uses TRBV30 and TRBJ2-1; 10 bases agree with TRBD2. Germline CDR1 is GTSNPN and CDR2 is SVGIG (reference sequence). The CDR3 spans 16 residues. V shed 3 bases and J 0 bases; nucleotides not matched to a gene: 5. The DNA of the CDR3 is TGTGCCTGGAGCGGACTAGCGGTGAGCTCCTACAATGAGCAGTTCTTC. Protein sequence: CAWSGLAVSSYNEQFF.